The next 13 T cell receptor beta chains were all read from a single sample in a study of T cell repertoires in cytomegalovirus infection. TCRdb re-analysed the reads in MiXCR, keeping a single row per CDR3 protein. The sample holds a few hundred thousand distinct CDR3 sequences, over 7.5% seen once. Source material: PBMCs. These receptor sequences come from a human donor in good health (CMV status not recorded). Some clones in this sample may be carry-over from other donors' samples.

This clonotype occurred a few times. The rearrangement joins TRBV27 to TRBJ1-3, with D possibly being TRBD1 (6 bases). Germline values: CDR1 MNHEY, CDR2 SMNVEV (reference sequence). This CDR3 is 16 amino acids long. V shed 0 bases and J shed 0 bases, with 9 bases lying between them. Here the CDR3 DNA reads TGTGCCAGCAGTTTATCCGCACAGGGCTCTGGAAACACCATATATTTT. This gives the protein CASSLSAQGSGNTIYF.

The chain employs TRBV28 and TRBJ2-1; D is ambiguous. The germline CDR1 and CDR2 sequences are MDHEN and SYDVKM. Between the trimmed V and J ends, which lost 4 bases and 8 bases, there was a span of 15 bases. There are 14 residues in the CDR3. The chain's CDR3 is CASSSVHLGHEQFF. CDR3 DNA: TGTGCCAGCAGTTCCGTCCACCTAGGACATGAGCAGTTCTTC.

The chain couples TRBV14 to TRBJ1-1; D uncertain. V was trimmed by 6 bases and J by 8 bases, leaving 16 bases between them. Germline loops: CDR1 SGHDN, CDR2 FVKESK. This CDR3 is built from 13 residues. The CDR3 region has the DNA TGTGCCAGCAGTCCGACGCGGGCGAGGGAAGCTTTCTTT. This encodes CASSPTRAREAFF.

This chain connects TRBV2 to TRBJ2-4; TRBD1 matches at 9 bases. V was pared by 3 bases and J by 8 bases, with 8 bases of the junction left unmatched. CDR1 is SNHLY, CDR2 FYNNEI, per germline. There are 15 residues in the CDR3. The CDR3 DNA sequence: TGTGCCAGCAGTGATCTTTTACAGGGGGCGGACATTCAGTACTTC. Amino acids: CASSDLLQGADIQYF.

This clonotype appeared a few times. The CDR3 DNA follows: TGCAGCGCCTCCACCGGGGGGAGAGAGACCCAGTACTTC. Its translation: CSASTGGRETQYF. The chain uses TRBV29-1 and TRBJ2-5; 7 bases align to TRBD2. Trimming at V came to 7 bases and at J to 4 bases, leaving 9 bases not matched to a gene. Germline CDR1 SQVTM, CDR2 ANQGSEA. The CDR3 covers 13 residues.

This clonotype has just a few counts. The V call is TRBV12-3 or TRBV12-4, the J call TRBJ2-1; 7 nucleotides align to TRBD1. V dropped 7 bases and J dropped 0; count of bases not matched to a gene: 6. CDR3 size: 15 residues. As DNA, the CDR3 is TGTGCCAGCACCCCGGGACAGAGCTCCTACAATGAGCAGTTCTTC. Translation: CASTPGQSSYNEQFF.

This clonotype has at least ten counts. This chain links TRBV7-9 with TRBJ2-5, with D perhaps TRBD1 (5 bases). This CDR3 has 16 amino acids. Germline CDR1 SEHNR, CDR2 FQNEAQ (reference sequence). Trimming pared 2 bases from V and 3 bases from J, leaving 16 bases between. CDR3 in amino acids: CASSLLGSAREETQYF. The CDR3 region has the DNA TGTGCCAGCAGCTTATTGGGGTCGGCCAGGGAAGAGACCCAGTACTTC.

V and J are TRBV6-2 or TRBV6-3 and TRBJ2-5, with D perhaps TRBD2 (6 bases). CDR3 length: 17 residues. V lost 4 bases and J lost 2, with 20 bases in between. Germline V gene sequence: CDR1 MNHEY, CDR2 SVGEGT. The CDR3 DNA sequence: TGTGCCAGCAGTTCCCCGCGCCGGGGGAAACGACAAGAGACCCAGTACTTC. Amino acid sequence: CASSSPRRGKRQETQYF.

The table lists this clonotype with a few counts. The chain has TRBV20-1 and TRBJ2-3; D tentatively fits TRBD1 or TRBD2 (6 bases each). From germline, CDR1 is DFQATT and CDR2 SNEGSKA (reference sequence). CDR3 length: 15 residues. V was clipped by 0 bases and J by 2 bases, with 12 bases between them. The CDR3 reads CSARDGGRVTDTQYF. For the CDR3, the DNA is TGCAGTGCTAGAGATGGGGGGCGTGTCACAGATACGCAGTATTTT.

This clonotype has a count of ten or more. The chain employs TRBV6-2 or TRBV6-3 and TRBJ1-5; D is perhaps TRBD1 (6 bases). V lost 6 bases and J lost 3, with 9 bases in between. This CDR3 has 13 amino acids. Germline V gives CDR1 MNHEY, CDR2 SVGEGT. The CDR3 spells CASSRDNNQPQHF. CDR3 in DNA: TGTGCCAGCAGCCGGGACAACAATCAGCCCCAGCATTTT.

This clonotype was observed many times. The CDR3 is CASSLGGMITFF. The CDR3 region has the DNA TGTGCCAGCAGCTTAGGAGGTATGATAACTTTCTTT. The V and J genes are TRBV7-2 and TRBJ1-1; D remains ambiguous. CDR3 size: 12 residues. CDR1 and CDR2 from the germline V gene are SGHTA and FQGNSA. V lost 1 base, J lost 12 bases, and 12 bases lay in between.

The table lists this clonotype with a few counts. The rearrangement uses TRBV7-9 and TRBJ2-1, with D possibly matching TRBD1 (6 bases). This CDR3 contains 12 residues. Germline V gene lookup returns CDR1 SEHNR and CDR2 FQNEAQ (reference sequence). Between the trimmed V and J ends, which lost 4 bases and 9 bases, there was a span of 10 bases. CDR3 sequence (DNA): TGTGCCAGCAGCTACAGGGAGTTTGAGCAGTTCTTC. This sequence encodes CASSYREFEQFF.

A few counts support this clonotype. The rearrangement uses TRBV6-2 or TRBV6-3 and TRBJ2-3; TRBD2 aligns across 7 bases. Per germline, CDR1 MNHEY and CDR2 SVGEGT. V lost 2 bases and J lost 5; bases outside the gene matches: 10. This CDR3 spans 16 amino acids. CDR3 amino acids: CASSYASGLGRDTQYF. Here the CDR3 DNA reads TGTGCCAGCAGTTACGCTAGCGGACTAGGGAGAGATACGCAGTATTTT.